This is a list of T cell receptor beta chains from one sample in a study of neurological immune-mediated disorders. TCRdb redid the calling of the 5' RACE reads with MiXCR, one entry per CDR3 protein. The sample holds approximately 82,000 distinct CDR3 sequences, 2.5% to 3% seen once. The specimen was PBMCs. These receptors all stem from a woman aged 25 to 45 with multiple sclerosis. Both conserved end residues are part of each CDR3. D genes are given only for firm matches. Size is omitted from some rows. Given values are once, few, many or a class for expanded clones.

d_call	v_call	j_call	clone_size	cdr3_aa	cdr3_nt
TRBD2	TRBV6-2/TRBV6-3	TRBJ2-1	many	CASSVGTSDHNEQFF	TGTGCCAGCAGCGTCGGGACTAGCGACCACAATGAGCAGTTCTTC
NA	TRBV20-1	TRBJ2-3	many	CSATVLEPTQYF	TGCAGTGCTACAGTGCTAGAGCCTACGCAGTATTTT
NA	TRBV6-4	TRBJ2-1	many	CASSVDSGSYNEQFF	TGTGCCAGCAGTGTTGATAGCGGTTCCTACAATGAGCAGTTCTTC
NA	TRBV12-3/TRBV12-4	TRBJ2-3	NA	CASTPDRDPDKQYF	TGTGCCAGCACCCCGGATAGGGACCCAGATAAGCAGTATTTT
NA	TRBV7-9	TRBJ1-1	many	CASSLKVRLLNTEAFF	TGTGCCAGCAGCTTAAAGGTCCGGCTGCTGAACACTGAAGCTTTCTTT
TRBD2	TRBV7-2	TRBJ2-3	many	CASSFAGTSGTDTQYF	TGTGCCAGCAGCTTTGCCGGGACTAGCGGCACAGATACGCAGTATTTT
NA	TRBV20-1	TRBJ1-4	many	CSASPGSFEKLFF	TGCAGTGCCAGTCCTGGCAGTTTCGAAAAACTGTTTTTT
TRBD2	TRBV6-2/TRBV6-3	TRBJ2-1	many	CASSGPSGRAYNEQFF	TGTGCCAGCAGTGGACCTAGCGGGAGGGCCTACAATGAGCAGTTCTTC
TRBD1	TRBV20-1	TRBJ2-2	many	CSALRQGARTGELFF	TGCAGTGCTCTGCGACAGGGGGCGAGGACCGGGGAGCTGTTTTTT
TRBD1	TRBV7-2	TRBJ1-2	many	CASSFPNQGARGYTF	TGTGCCAGCAGCTTCCCGAATCAGGGGGCGAGGGGCTACACCTTC
NA	TRBV20-1	TRBJ1-1	many	CSASNAVRAFF	TGCAGTGCTAGTAATGCGGTTCGCGCTTTCTTT
TRBD1	TRBV5-8	TRBJ2-7	many	CASSLVRDRAYEQYF	TGTGCCAGCAGCTTGGTCAGGGACAGGGCCTACGAGCAGTACTTC
TRBD2	TRBV5-1	TRBJ2-5	many	CASSHLLAGDQETQYF	TGCGCCAGCAGCCACCTCCTAGCGGGAGACCAAGAGACCCAGTACTTC
NA	TRBV29-1	TRBJ2-7	many	CSVAFGPYEQYF	TGCAGCGTCGCATTCGGACCCTACGAGCAGTACTTC
NA	TRBV20-1	TRBJ2-5	many	CSARDFAGSQETQYF	TGCAGTGCTAGAGATTTCGCGGGATCACAAGAGACCCAGTACTTC
NA	TRBV5-1	TRBJ2-3	many	CASSLGGFPDTQYF	TGCGCCAGCAGCTTGGGGGGATTTCCGGATACGCAGTATTTT